This TCR beta chain was captured in a study of blood T cell repertoires in COVID-19. CDR1 SGDLS and CDR2 YYNGEE come from the germline V gene. This CDR3 is built from 15 residues. Trimming stripped 4 bases from V and 1 base from J, with 14 bases between. TCRdb's copy holds only in-frame clones and misses some; the assay was immunoSEQ multiplex PCR. The profile shows under 70,000 clones, roughly nine tenths of them singletons. Only one count was recorded for this clone. The clonotype originates from a woman aged 60 to 75 with active or convalescent COVID-19. The V gene is TRBV9, the J gene TRBJ1-1; a weak D match, TRBD1 (6 bases). Sequencing was carried out using peripheral blood. As DNA, the CDR3 is TGTGCCAGCAGCATACAGGGAATTCGGAACACTGAAGCTTTCTTT. Amino acid sequence: CASSIQGIRNTEAFF.